This T cell receptor (beta chain) was identified in a study of low-dose radiotherapy and immunotherapy resistance in tumors. About the study: Each fraction for Cohort 1 was 0.5 Gy, given every 2 weeks, and the total came to 6.5 Gy.

Germline CDR1 and CDR2: DFQATT and SNEGSKA (reference sequence). There are 13 residues in the CDR3. Trimming left V 3 bases short and J 8 bases short, with 15 bases between. Priming of first-strand cDNA relied on TRAV- and TRBV-specific primers (covering alpha and beta chains). A constant-region primer paired with the V-primer adapter amplified TCRs over approximately 18 PCR cycles. The mRNA which had been isolated was amplified by in vitro transcription. TCRdb redid the calling of the reads with MiXCR, one entry per CDR3 protein. The sample has 57,000 or so distinct CDR3 sequences, about 25% seen once. This clonotype showed up many times. Time point: before trial treatment.

The specimen comprised PBMCs, sampled before treatment. This TCR derives from a male donor with prostate cancer. The chain links TRBV20-1 to TRBJ2-3; either TRBD1 or TRBD2 may supply D (6 bases each). In nucleotides, the CDR3 is TGCAGTGCTAGCGGGGGCACCCTGGGTACGCAGTATTTT. It yields the protein CSASGGTLGTQYF.